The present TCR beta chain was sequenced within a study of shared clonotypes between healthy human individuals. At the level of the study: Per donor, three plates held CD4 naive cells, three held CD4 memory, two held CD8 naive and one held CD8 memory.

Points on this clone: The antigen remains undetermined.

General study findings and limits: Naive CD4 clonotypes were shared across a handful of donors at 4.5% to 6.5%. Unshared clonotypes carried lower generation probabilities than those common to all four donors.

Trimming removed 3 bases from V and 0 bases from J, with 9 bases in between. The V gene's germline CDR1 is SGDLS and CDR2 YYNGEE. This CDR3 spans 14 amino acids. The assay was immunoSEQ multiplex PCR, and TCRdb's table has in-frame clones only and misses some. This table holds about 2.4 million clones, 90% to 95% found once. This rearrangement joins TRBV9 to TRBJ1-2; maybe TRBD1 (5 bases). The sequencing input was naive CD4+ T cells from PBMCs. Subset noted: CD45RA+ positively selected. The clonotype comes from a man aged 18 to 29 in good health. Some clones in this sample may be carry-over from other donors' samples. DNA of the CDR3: TGTGCCAGCAGCGAGGGACTCACTAACTATGGCTACACCTTC. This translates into CASSEGLTNYGYTF. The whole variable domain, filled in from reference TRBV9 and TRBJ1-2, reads DSGVTQTPKHLITATGQRVTLRCSPRSGDLSVYWYQQSLDQGLQFLIQYYNGEERAKGNILERFSAQQFPDLHSELNLSSLELGDSALYFCASSEGLTNYGYTFGSGTRLTVV.